The entry that follows covers one T cell receptor beta chain sequence. Its antigen is undetermined. Libraries for TCRalpha and TCRbeta carried sample barcodes and unique molecular identifiers via 5'RACE. TCRdb itself ran the 5' RACE reads through MiXCR, one entry per CDR3 protein. The sample records about 210,000 distinct CDR3 sequences, about 10% being singletons. These data belong to a study of T-cell memory formation after mild COVID-19. The study, taken as a whole, reports: The study found balanced CD4/CD8 in clones contracting day 15 to 85 and a CD4+ lean in later expanders.

The sequence was collected from a man between 18 and 29 years old who had mild COVID-19 (a few samples of this study predate the infection). Cell type and time point are not known. The sample taken for sequencing was PBMCs or a T cell subset sorted from them (not recorded which).

CDR3 coding DNA: TGCAGTGCTAGAATTTTCGGGCAAGCGGCCGGGCCCCAGCATTTT. Protein sequence: CSARIFGQAAGPQHF. The chain has TRBV20-1 and TRBJ1-5; D uncertain. CDR1 is DFQATT, CDR2 SNEGSKA, per germline (reference sequence). V was cut by 2 bases and J by 9 bases, with 20 bases left in between. CDR3 length: 15 amino acids.